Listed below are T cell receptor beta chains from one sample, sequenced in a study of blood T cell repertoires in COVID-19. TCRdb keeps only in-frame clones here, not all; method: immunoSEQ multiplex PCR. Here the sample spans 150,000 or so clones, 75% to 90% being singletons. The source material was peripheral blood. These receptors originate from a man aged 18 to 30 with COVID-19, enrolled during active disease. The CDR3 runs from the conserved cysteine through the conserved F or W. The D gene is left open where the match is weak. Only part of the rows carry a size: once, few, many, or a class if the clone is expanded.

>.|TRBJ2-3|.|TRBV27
CASSPRPFSDTQYF
TGTGCCAGCAGCCCTCGGCCCTTTAGCGATACGCAGTATTTT
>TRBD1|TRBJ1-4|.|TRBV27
CASSSGTGPTEKLFF
TGTGCCAGCAGCTCGGGGACAGGGCCTACTGAAAAACTGTTTTTT
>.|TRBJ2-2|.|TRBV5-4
CASSSGTPQNTGELFF
TGTGCCAGCAGCTCAGGGACTCCTCAGAACACCGGGGAGCTGTTTTTT
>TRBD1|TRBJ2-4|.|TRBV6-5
CASSLTGDLKNIQYF
TGTGCCAGCAGCCTGACAGGGGACCTAAAAAACATTCAGTACTTC
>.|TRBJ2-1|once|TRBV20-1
CSASPRSHNEQFF
TGCAGTGCTAGTCCTAGATCACACAATGAGCAGTTCTTC
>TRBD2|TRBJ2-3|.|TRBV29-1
CSVLLAGTDTQYF
TGCAGCGTCCTACTAGCGGGAACAGATACGCAGTATTTT
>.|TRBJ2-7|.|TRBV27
CASSLAQGYEQYF
TGTGCCAGCAGTTTAGCGCAGGGCTACGAGCAGTACTTC
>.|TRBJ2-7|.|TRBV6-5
CASSRRVHRYEQYF
TGTGCCAGCAGTCGTCGGGTACACCGCTACGAGCAGTACTTC
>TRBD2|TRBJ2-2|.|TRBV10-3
CASEAGGRGGELFF
TGTGCCTCCGAGGCGGGAGGGCGTGGCGGGGAGCTGTTTTTT
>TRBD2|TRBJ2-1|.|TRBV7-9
CASSSAGALYNEQFF
TGTGCCAGCAGCTCAGCGGGAGCACTGTACAATGAGCAGTTCTTC
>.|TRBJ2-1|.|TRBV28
CASSLARNEQFF
TGTGCCAGCAGTTTAGCCAGGAATGAGCAGTTCTTC
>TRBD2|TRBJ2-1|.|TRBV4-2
CASSQGLFGVWASGRSENEQFF
TGTGCCAGCAGCCAAGGTTTATTCGGGGTCTGGGCTAGCGGGAGATCGGAGAATGAGCAGTTCTTC
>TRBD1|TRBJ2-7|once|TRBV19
CASSPGTGTYEQYF
TGTGCCAGTAGTCCAGGGACAGGTACCTACGAGCAGTACTTC
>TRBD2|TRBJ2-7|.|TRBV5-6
CASSLGLADPEQYF
TGTGCCAGCAGCTTGGGACTAGCGGATCCCGAGCAGTACTTC
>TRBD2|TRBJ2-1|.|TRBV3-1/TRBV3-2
CASSPHLTKVGLAGLYNEQFF
TGTGCCAGCAGCCCACATTTGACTAAGGTTGGACTAGCGGGACTTTACAATGAGCAGTTCTTC
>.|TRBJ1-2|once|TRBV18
CASSPPGALVEESNYGYTF
TGTGCCAGCTCACCACCGGGGGCCCTGGTGGAGGAATCTAACTATGGCTACACCTTC
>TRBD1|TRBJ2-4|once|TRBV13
CASRSGQGNIQYF
TGTGCCAGCCGCTCGGGACAGGGAAACATTCAGTACTTC
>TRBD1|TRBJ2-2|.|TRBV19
CASKNGQVETGELFF
TGTGCCAGTAAAAACGGACAGGTCGAGACCGGGGAGCTGTTTTTT
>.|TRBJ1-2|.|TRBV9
CASSVFRGGYTF
TGTGCCAGCAGCGTATTTAGAGGTGGCTACACCTTC
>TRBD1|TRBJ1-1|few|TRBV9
CASSPLPTGGTEAFF
TGTGCCAGCAGCCCCCTTCCGACAGGGGGGACTGAAGCTTTCTTT
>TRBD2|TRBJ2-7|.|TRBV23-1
CASSRDGRTSGISEQYF
TGCGCCAGCAGCAGGGACGGCCGGACTAGCGGGATATCAGAACAGTACTTC
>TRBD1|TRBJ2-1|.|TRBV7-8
CASSLPGTGVRSSYNEQFF
TGTGCCAGCAGCTTACCCGGGACAGGGGTCCGAAGCTCCTACAATGAGCAGTTCTTC
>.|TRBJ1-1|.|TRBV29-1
CSVGGGNTEAFF
TGCAGCGTCGGTGGCGGGAACACTGAAGCTTTCTTT
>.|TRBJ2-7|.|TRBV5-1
CASSLDQGGWEQYF
TGCGCCAGCAGCTTGGACCAGGGGGGATGGGAGCAGTACTTC
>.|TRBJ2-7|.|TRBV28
CASSQGGTYEQYF
TGTGCCAGCAGCCAGGGGGGTACCTACGAGCAGTACTTC
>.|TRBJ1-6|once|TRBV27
CASTGKYNSPLHF
TGTGCCAGCACAGGGAAGTATAATTCACCCCTCCACTTT
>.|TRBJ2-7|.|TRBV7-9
CASSLRLNEQYF
TGTGCCAGCAGCTTAAGACTTAACGAGCAGTACTTC
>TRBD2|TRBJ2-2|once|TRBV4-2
CASSPLGLANTGELFF
TGTGCCAGCAGCCCCCTCGGACTAGCGAACACCGGGGAGCTGTTTTTT
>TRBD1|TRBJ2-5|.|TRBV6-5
CASSYWTGEGETQYF
TGTGCCAGCAGTTACTGGACAGGGGAGGGAGAGACCCAGTACTTC
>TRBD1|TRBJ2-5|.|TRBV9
CASPPAVGTGAETQYF
TGTGCCAGCCCCCCGGCGGTGGGGACAGGGGCAGAGACCCAGTACTTC
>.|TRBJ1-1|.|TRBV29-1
CSVVRQSVGTEAFF
TGCAGCGTTGTGCGACAGTCCGTGGGCACTGAAGCTTTCTTT
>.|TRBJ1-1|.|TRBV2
CASTTDRVNTEAFF
TGTGCCAGCACCACGGACAGAGTGAACACTGAAGCTTTCTTT
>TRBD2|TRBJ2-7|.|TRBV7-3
CASSSTGTSGGEQYF
TGTGCCAGCAGCTCCACCGGGACTAGTGGAGGGGAGCAGTACTTC
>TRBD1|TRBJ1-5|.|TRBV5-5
CASSSRDSLNQPQHF
TGTGCCAGCAGCTCCCGGGACAGCCTCAATCAGCCCCAGCATTTT
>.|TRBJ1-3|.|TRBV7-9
CASSSNNGGRNTIYF
TGTGCCAGCAGCTCCAATAACGGGGGGAGAAACACCATATATTTT